This entry lists 23 T cell receptor beta chains sequenced from one sample in a study of TIL therapy for anti-PD-1-resistant metastatic lung cancer. This sample's time point: pre-treatment sample, taken before nivolumab and TIL therapy. The tumor samples were excised metastases, mostly pleural nodules or supraclavicular lymph nodes. The immunoSEQ assay was v3. Profiling relied on immunoSEQ multiplex PCR, and the TCRdb table lists in-frame clones only, not all of them. In the table there are about 26,000 clones, 63% of which are singletons. The sample was tumor tissue, taken at baseline. Receptor source: a woman aged 30-79 years with non-small cell lung cancer.

Concerning this clone: At one boundary the junction diverges from the germline segment, which might be a read error. The genes are TRBV6-6 and TRBJ2-7, with TRBD2 identical over 11 bases. This CDR3 contains 14 residues. Germline V gives CDR1 MNHNY, CDR2 SVGAGI (reference sequence). The CDR3 region has the DNA TGTGCCAGCAGCCCGCGACCCGGGACTAGCGGTCTAACGTTC. It translates to CASSPRPGTSGLTF.

There are a few counts of this clone. The chain joins TRBV10-3 to TRBJ1-5; no definite D call. Per the germline V gene, CDR1 is ENHRY and CDR2 is SYGVKD. The V end was cut by 3 bases, the J end by 4 bases, with 7 bases between. The CDR3 covers 13 residues. CDR3 sequence reads: CAISDRTNQPQHF. The CDR3 DNA reads TGTGCCATCAGTGACAGGACTAATCAGCCCCAGCATTTT.

V usage is TRBV7-9 and J usage is TRBJ1-1; D uncertain. The CDR3 covers 13 residues. Germline values: CDR1 SEHNR, CDR2 FQNEAQ (reference sequence). The germline V and J ends were trimmed by 2 bases and 1 base, with 5 bases remaining between them. CDR3 coding DNA: TGTGCCAGCAGCTTAAGACAGAACACTGAAGCTTTCTTT. Its protein is CASSLRQNTEAFF.

A single count supports this clone. The chain joins TRBV11-3 to TRBJ2-7; D is uncertain. Per germline, CDR1 SGHNT and CDR2 YENEEA. Trimming left V 3 bases short and J 3 bases short, with 6 bases between. The CDR3 is 12 residues long. The CDR3 sequence: CASSFDGYEQYF. Here the CDR3 DNA reads TGTGCCAGCAGCTTTGACGGCTACGAGCAGTACTTC. Full variable domain (missing parts from reference TRBV11-3 and TRBJ2-7): EAGVVQSPRYKIIEKKQPVAFWCNPISGHNTLYWYLQNLGQGPELLIRYENEEAVDDSQLPKDRFSAERLKGVDSTLKIQPAELGDSAVYLCASSFDGYEQYFGPGTRLTVT.

J is TRBJ2-3 and V is TRBV2; D remains unclear. Trimming shortened V by 2 bases and J by 3 bases, and 3 bases separated the two germline ends. The CDR3 has 12 residues. Per the germline V gene, CDR1 is SNHLY and CDR2 is FYNNEI. CDR3 coding DNA: TGTGCCAGCAGTGAAAATACAGATACGCAGTATTTT. Encoded protein: CASSENTDTQYF. Supplemented by reference TRBV2 and TRBJ2-3, the full variable domain reads EPEVTQTPSHQVTQMGQEVILRCVPISNHLYFYWYRQILGQKVEFLVSFYNNEISEKSEIFDDQFSVERPDGSNFTLKIRSTKLEDSAMYFCASSENTDTQYFGPGTRLTVL.

This clone was observed once. The chain is built from TRBV4-2 and TRBJ2-7, with 11 bases identical to TRBD2. The V segment lost 0 bases and the J segment 4 bases; nucleotides outside the gene matches: 5. Germline V lookup: CDR1 LGHNA, CDR2 YNFKEQ. The length of the CDR3 is 16 residues. Written as DNA, the CDR3 is TGTGCCAGCAGCCAAGATATGGCTAGCGGGAGGTACGAGCAGTACTTC. Translated: CASSQDMASGRYEQYF.

The rearrangement links TRBV5-4 to TRBJ2-3, with D perhaps TRBD2 (6 bases). Germline V gene lookup returns CDR1 SGHNT and CDR2 YYREEE (reference sequence). Trimming took 2 bases from V and 0 from J, leaving 10 bases between them. CDR3 length: 15 amino acids. The CDR3 bases are TGTGCCAGCAGCTTAGGACTATCAAGCACAGATACGCAGTATTTT. Its protein product is CASSLGLSSTDTQYF.

This clone was seen a single time. Germline and junction disagree at one end, which may indicate a read error. The genes are TRBV11-1 and TRBJ2-2; 7 bases line up with TRBD2. Per the germline V gene, CDR1 is SGHAT and CDR2 is FQDESV (reference sequence). The CDR3 runs to 14 residues. The CDR3 region is CASSLAEYTGELFF. Here the CDR3 DNA reads TGTGCCAGCAGCCTAGCGGAGTACACCGGGGAGCTGTTTTTT.

The gene calls are TRBV10-3 and TRBJ1-4; D is undetermined. CDR1 and CDR2 (germline): ENHRY, SYGVKD. V was clipped by 3 bases and J by 2 bases, with 7 bases between them. The CDR3 runs to 14 residues. Here the CDR3 DNA reads TGTGCCATCAGTGACGTCTTTACTAATGAAAAACTGTTTTTT. It specifies CAISDVFTNEKLFF.

V gene TRBV19 combines with J gene TRBJ1-1, with no clear D. The CDR3 has 14 amino acids. V gave up 3 bases and J gave up 4 bases, with 12 bases separating them. Germline V gene lookup returns CDR1 LNHDA and CDR2 SQIVND (reference sequence). CDR3 sequence: CASSIKSIGTEAFF. CDR3 nucleotide sequence: TGTGCCAGTAGTATTAAATCGATCGGCACTGAAGCTTTCTTT.

This clone was seen a few times. The chain links TRBV29-1 to TRBJ1-1, with 9 bases aligning to TRBD1. The CDR3 is 15 amino acids. The V segment lost 3 bases and the J segment 0 bases; nucleotides outside the gene matches: 5. The germline V gene has CDR1 SQVTM and CDR2 ANQGSEA. This chain's CDR3 is CSVDAGQGMNTEAFF. The CDR3, as DNA: TGCAGCGTTGATGCCGGACAGGGGATGAACACTGAAGCTTTCTTT.

This chain joins TRBV7-8 and TRBJ1-1; maybe TRBD1 (5 bases). The germline V gene encodes CDR1 SGHVS and CDR2 FQNEAQ. V was shortened by 5 bases and J by 0 bases, with 13 bases between the two germline ends. The CDR3 is 15 amino acids. In DNA, the CDR3 is TGTGCCAGCAGCCCAGGTGACAGAGTGAACACTGAAGCTTTCTTT. Its translation: CASSPGDRVNTEAFF.

Concerning this clone itself: An end of the junction does not agree with germline; a read error may underlie this. This sequence joins TRBV29-1 and TRBJ2-6; D remains ambiguous. The CDR3 is 13 residues long. Germline CDR1 SQVTM, CDR2 ANQGSEA. CDR3 loop: CSVKDSGANVLTF. The CDR3 region has the DNA TGCAGCGTTAAAGACTCTGGGGCCAACGTCCTGACTTTC. Full variable domain (rest looked up from reference TRBV29-1 and TRBJ2-6): SAVISQKPSRDICQRGTSLTIQCQVDSQVTMMFWYRQQPGQSLTLIATANQGSEATYESGFVIDKFPISRPNLTFSTLTVSNMSPEDSSIYLCSVKDSGANVLTFGAGSRLTVL.

This clone turned up a few times. The J gene is TRBJ2-7, the V gene TRBV5-1; D is perhaps TRBD2 (5 bases). In germline, CDR1 is SGHRS, CDR2 YFSETQ. V gave up 0 bases and J gave up 3 bases, with 10 bases separating them. The CDR3 loop spans 14 amino acids. The CDR3 DNA reads TGCGCCAGCAGCTTGGTGGGGAGAGGCTACGAGCAGTACTTC. Translating gives CASSLVGRGYEQYF.

This clone was picked up a small number of times. J is TRBJ1-1 and V is TRBV2, with TRBD1 as a possible D gene (5 bases). Per the germline V gene, CDR1 is SNHLY and CDR2 is FYNNEI. V lost 8 bases, J lost 11 bases, and 12 bases lay in between. The CDR3 runs 10 residues. CDR3 residues: CASENRGAFF. In DNA form, the CDR3 reads TGTGCCAGCGAAAACCGGGGGGCTTTCTTT.

This clone was seen a few times. The chain couples TRBV6-1 to TRBJ2-2; D unresolved. The CDR3 loop spans 13 amino acids. CDR1 MNHNS and CDR2 SASEGT come from the germline V gene. V was shortened by 1 base and J by 3 bases, with 3 bases between the two germline ends. Written as DNA, the CDR3 is TGTGCCAGCAGTGAAGTTTACACCGGGGAGCTGTTTTTT. Translating it yields CASSEVYTGELFF.

The gene calls are TRBV10-2 and TRBJ2-3; D call uncertain. V was clipped by 2 bases and J by 6 bases, with 12 bases between them. The CDR3 runs to 14 residues. Germline assignment: CDR1 WSHSY and CDR2 SAAADI. The CDR3: CASSERAGRDTQYF. The CDR3, as DNA: TGCGCCAGCAGTGAGCGGGCAGGTCGGGATACGCAGTATTTT.

The chain couples TRBV27 to TRBJ2-7; 10 nucleotides line up with TRBD2. V lost 5 bases, J lost 13 bases, and 17 bases stayed unmatched. Germline V lookup: CDR1 MNHEY, CDR2 SMNVEV (reference sequence). The CDR3 length is 15 residues. The CDR3 region is CASSLGPGLAERLYF. The CDR3 DNA reads TGTGCCAGCAGTCTGGGTCCCGGACTAGCGGAACGACTTTACTTC.

The rearrangement joins TRBV7-2 to TRBJ2-5, with 9 bases that match TRBD1. The junction had 6 bases not matched to a gene; V was cut back by 3 bases and J by 4 bases. Germline assignment: CDR1 SGHTA and CDR2 FQGNSA. The CDR3 covers 15 residues. The CDR3 DNA reads as TGTGCCAGCAGCTTCGGACAGGGGAACAGAGAGACCCAGTACTTC. This gives the protein CASSFGQGNRETQYF. The complete variable domain, with remaining parts taken from reference TRBV7-2 and TRBJ2-5, reads GAGVSQSPSNKVTEKGKDVELRCDPISGHTALYWYRQSLGQGLEFLIYFQGNSAPDKSGLPSDRFSAERTGGSVSTLTIQRTQQEDSAVYLCASSFGQGNRETQYFGPGTRLLVL.

The rearrangement links TRBV2 to TRBJ2-7; D may be TRBD1 (5 bases). Germline V lookup: CDR1 SNHLY, CDR2 FYNNEI. There are 14 residues in the CDR3. Deletions cut 6 bases from V and 0 bases from J, with 12 bases between. CDR3 loop: CASRSQGSSYEQYF. The CDR3 DNA follows: TGTGCCAGCAGAAGTCAGGGAAGCTCCTACGAGCAGTACTTC.

The CDR3 DNA is TGTGCCAGCAGCTTGGTGGGACAGGCCGCCTACGAGCAGTACTTC. Translation: CASSLVGQAAYEQYF. J is TRBJ2-7 and V is TRBV5-6; TRBD1 matches at 8 bases. V was pared by 0 bases and J by 2 bases, with 4 bases of the junction left unmatched. There are 15 residues in the CDR3. Germline V CDR1 and CDR2: SGHDT, YYEEEE.

The genes are TRBV6-6 and TRBJ2-3; 7 bases match TRBD2. Germline values: CDR1 MNHNY, CDR2 SVGAGI (reference sequence). J was trimmed by 1 base and V by 2 bases; bases with no gene match: 3. The CDR3 is made up of 15 amino acids. The CDR3: CASSYDAGGTDTQYF. CDR3 DNA sequence: TGTGCCAGCAGTTACGACGCGGGAGGCACAGATACGCAGTATTTT.

This chain uses TRBV4-2 with TRBJ2-6; D call uncertain. CDR3 length: 22 residues. Germline loops: CDR1 LGHNA, CDR2 YNFKEQ. V was clipped by 0 bases and J by 0 bases, with 24 bases between them. This chain's CDR3 is CASSQDKRLDQVLSSGANVLTF. In DNA, the CDR3 is TGTGCCAGCAGCCAAGATAAACGTTTGGATCAAGTACTTTCCTCTGGGGCCAACGTCCTGACTTTC.